The T cell receptor (beta chain) under discussion was sequenced for a study of spatial heterogeneity in lung cancer. Study-wide background: Beta-chain sequences consistently outnumbered alpha-chain sequences in detection. In the raw reads, each unique TCR and UMI combination was present more than ten times on average. General study points: Ubiquitous, expanded tumor-derived TCRs were more frequently observed in blood at resection than at follow-up.

This clonotype was counted many times. Its antigen is not identified. The CDR3 loop spans 13 amino acids. CDR1 and CDR2 from the germline V gene are LGHNA and YNFKEQ. Trimming cost V 2 bases and J 11 bases; bases outside gene matches: 5. TCRdb itself ran the 5' RACE reads through MiXCR, one entry per CDR3 protein. The table lists 25,000 or so distinct CDR3 sequences, 13% of them singletons. The time point here: sample taken at primary tumor resection. Whole RNA, which was extracted from tumor, nontumor lung tissue or frozen PBMC, was sequenced without any cell sorting. The donor population consisted of some 70 patients with untreated, early-stage non-small cell lung cancer.

Sequenced here: PBMCs, sampled at surgery. V is TRBV4-2 and J is TRBJ1-2; 10 bases are a match to TRBD1. The clonotype comes from a female donor with early-stage non-small cell lung cancer. The CDR3 coding sequence is TGTGCCAGCAGCCAAACGACAGGGGGCCAATACACCTTC. It encodes CASSQTTGGQYTF.